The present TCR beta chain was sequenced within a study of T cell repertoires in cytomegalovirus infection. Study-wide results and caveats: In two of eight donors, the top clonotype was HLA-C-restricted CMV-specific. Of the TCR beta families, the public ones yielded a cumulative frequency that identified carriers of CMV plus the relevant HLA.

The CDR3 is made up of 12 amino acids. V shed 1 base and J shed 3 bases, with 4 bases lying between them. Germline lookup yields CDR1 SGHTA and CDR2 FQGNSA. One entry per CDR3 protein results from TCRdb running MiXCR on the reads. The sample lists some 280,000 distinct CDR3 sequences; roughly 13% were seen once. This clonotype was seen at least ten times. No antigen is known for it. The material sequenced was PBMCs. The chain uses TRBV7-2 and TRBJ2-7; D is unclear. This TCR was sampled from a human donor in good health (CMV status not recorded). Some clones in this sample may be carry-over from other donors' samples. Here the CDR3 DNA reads TGTGCCAGCAGCTTAGACAACTACGAGCAGTACTTC. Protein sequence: CASSLDNYEQYF. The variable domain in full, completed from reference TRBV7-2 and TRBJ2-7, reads GAGVSQSPSNKVTEKGKDVELRCDPISGHTALYWYRQSLGQGLEFLIYFQGNSAPDKSGLPSDRFSAERTGGSVSTLTIQRTQQEDSAVYLCASSLDNYEQYFGPGTRLTVT.